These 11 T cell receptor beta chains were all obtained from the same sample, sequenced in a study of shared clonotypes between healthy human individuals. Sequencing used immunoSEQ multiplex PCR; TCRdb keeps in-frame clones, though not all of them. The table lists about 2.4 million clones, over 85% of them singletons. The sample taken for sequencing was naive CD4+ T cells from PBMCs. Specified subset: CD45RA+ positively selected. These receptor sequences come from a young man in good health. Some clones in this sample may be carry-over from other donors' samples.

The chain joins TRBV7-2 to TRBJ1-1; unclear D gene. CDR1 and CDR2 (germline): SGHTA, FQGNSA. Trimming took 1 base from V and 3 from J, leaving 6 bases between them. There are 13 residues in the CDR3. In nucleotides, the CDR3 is TGTGCCAGCAGCTTAGTTTCGGACACTGAAGCTTTCTTT. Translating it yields CASSLVSDTEAFF.

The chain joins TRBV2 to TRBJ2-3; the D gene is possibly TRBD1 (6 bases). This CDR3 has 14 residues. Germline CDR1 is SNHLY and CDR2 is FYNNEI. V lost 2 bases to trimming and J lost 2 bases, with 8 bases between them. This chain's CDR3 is CASSERTVTDTQYF. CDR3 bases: TGTGCCAGCAGTGAAAGGACAGTCACAGATACGCAGTATTTT. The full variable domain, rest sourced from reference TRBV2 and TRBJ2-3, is EPEVTQTPSHQVTQMGQEVILRCVPISNHLYFYWYRQILGQKVEFLVSFYNNEISEKSEIFDDQFSVERPDGSNFTLKIRSTKLEDSAMYFCASSERTVTDTQYFGPGTRLTVL.

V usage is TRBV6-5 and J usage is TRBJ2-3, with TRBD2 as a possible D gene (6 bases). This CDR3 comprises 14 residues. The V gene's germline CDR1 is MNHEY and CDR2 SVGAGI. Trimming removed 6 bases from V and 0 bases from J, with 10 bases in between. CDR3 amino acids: CASRLAFSTDTQYF. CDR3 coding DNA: TGTGCCAGCAGACTAGCATTTAGCACAGATACGCAGTATTTT.

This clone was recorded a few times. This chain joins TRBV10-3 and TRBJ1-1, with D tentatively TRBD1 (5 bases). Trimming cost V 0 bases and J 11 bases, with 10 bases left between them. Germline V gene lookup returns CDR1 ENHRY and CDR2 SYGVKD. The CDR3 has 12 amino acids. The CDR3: CAISESGDGAFF. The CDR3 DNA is TGTGCCATCAGTGAGTCAGGGGATGGGGCTTTCTTT.

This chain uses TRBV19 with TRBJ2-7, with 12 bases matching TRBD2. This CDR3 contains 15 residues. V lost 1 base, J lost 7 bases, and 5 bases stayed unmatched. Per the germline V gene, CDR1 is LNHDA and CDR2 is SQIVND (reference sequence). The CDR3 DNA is TGTGCCAGTAGTATAGGCAGACTAGCGGGAGCTGAGCAGTACTTC. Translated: CASSIGRLAGAEQYF.

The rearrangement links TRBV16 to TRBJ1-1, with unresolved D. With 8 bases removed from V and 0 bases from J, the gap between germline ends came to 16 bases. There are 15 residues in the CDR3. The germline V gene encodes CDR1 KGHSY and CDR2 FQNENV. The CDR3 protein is CASRREVDVNTEAFF. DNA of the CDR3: TGTGCCAGCCGCCGCGAAGTGGATGTGAACACTGAAGCTTTCTTT.

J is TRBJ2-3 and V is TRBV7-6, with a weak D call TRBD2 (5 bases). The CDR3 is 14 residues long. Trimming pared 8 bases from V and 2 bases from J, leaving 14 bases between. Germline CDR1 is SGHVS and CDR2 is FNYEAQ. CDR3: CASAGSGATDTQYF. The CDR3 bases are TGTGCCAGCGCTGGGAGCGGAGCCACAGATACGCAGTATTTT.

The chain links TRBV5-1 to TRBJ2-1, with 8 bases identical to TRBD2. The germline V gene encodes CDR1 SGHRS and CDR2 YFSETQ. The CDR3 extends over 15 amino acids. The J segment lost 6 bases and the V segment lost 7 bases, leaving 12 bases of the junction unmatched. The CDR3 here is CASAGGGAGLNEQFF. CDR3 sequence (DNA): TGCGCCAGCGCCGGGGGGGGCGCCGGTCTCAATGAGCAGTTCTTC.

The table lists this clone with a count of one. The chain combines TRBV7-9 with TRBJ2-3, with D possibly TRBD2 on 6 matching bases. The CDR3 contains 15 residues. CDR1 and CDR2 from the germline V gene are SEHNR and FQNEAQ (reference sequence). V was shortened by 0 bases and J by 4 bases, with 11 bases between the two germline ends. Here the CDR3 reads CASSLAGGIPDTQYF. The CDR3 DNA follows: TGTGCCAGCAGCTTAGCTGGAGGGATCCCAGATACGCAGTATTTT. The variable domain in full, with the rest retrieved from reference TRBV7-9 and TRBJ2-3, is DTGVSQNPRHKITKRGQNVTFRCDPISEHNRLYWYRQTLGQGPEFLTYFQNEAQLEKSRLLSDRFSAERPKGSFSTLEIQRTEQGDSAMYLCASSLAGGIPDTQYFGPGTRLTVL.

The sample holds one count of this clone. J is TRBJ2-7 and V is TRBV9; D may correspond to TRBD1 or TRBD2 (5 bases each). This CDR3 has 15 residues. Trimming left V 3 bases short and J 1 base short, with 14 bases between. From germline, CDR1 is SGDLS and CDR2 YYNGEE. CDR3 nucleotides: TGTGCCAGCAGCGGGGGCGGGCCCCGTTCCTACGAGCAGTACTTC. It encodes CASSGGGPRSYEQYF.

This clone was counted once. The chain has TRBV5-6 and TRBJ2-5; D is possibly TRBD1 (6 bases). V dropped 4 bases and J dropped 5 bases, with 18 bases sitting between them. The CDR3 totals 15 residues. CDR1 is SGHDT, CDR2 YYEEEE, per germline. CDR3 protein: CASSVTLGARETQYF. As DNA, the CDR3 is TGTGCCAGCAGCGTAACCCTGGGGGCTCGTGAGACCCAGTACTTC.